This T cell receptor beta chain is drawn from a study of blood T cells in healthy people across ages. Whole-study results and caveats: Diversity was estimated from one million T cells, and these estimates were considered underestimates. Observed TCR beta diversity showed a strong correlation with the percentage of naive T cells as measured by flow cytometry. Higher diversity and more naive CD4+ cells were features of long-lived donors, compared to aged donors.

Samples had at least 7 million PBMCs isolated from them. The CDR3 length is 15 residues. V shed 7 bases, J shed 7 bases, and the junction held 11 bases outside the gene matches. A second PCR of about 7 to 12 cycles used a sample-barcoded 5' primer and a J-beta primer mix. TCRdb ran MiXCR on the 5' RACE reads and lists one entry per CDR3 protein. Of about 2 million distinct CDR3 sequences listed, roughly 50% are singletons. This clonotype came up a few times. Its target is unknown. The genes are TRBV12-3 or TRBV12-4 and TRBJ2-1, with 9 bases aligning to TRBD2. Sequenced: blood. The sequence came from a woman aged 40 to 55 in good health. DNA for the CDR3: TGTGCCAGCATTCCCGCGGGGGGGCCGATGAATGAGCAGTTCTTC. Translated, it gives CASIPAGGPMNEQFF.